Reported below is one T cell receptor (beta chain). Antigen: not known. The data were taken from a study of T cell responses to AZD1222 COVID-19 vaccine. Findings of the study overall: Across the whole spike, CD4 TCRs peaked at regions 160-218 and 743-854. Donors were largely white British and mainly female; clonal diversity was possibly underestimated. At baseline, just five to seven AZD1222 recipients tested seropositive.

The repertoire was sequenced with immunoSEQ multiplex PCR; TCRdb's copy has only in-frame clones and lacks some. The sample yields 110,000 or so clones, about nine tenths seen once. V lost 3 bases to trimming and J lost 1 base; unmatched junction nucleotides: 5. The CDR3 runs to 16 residues. Germline V gene lookup returns CDR1 SGHTA and CDR2 FQGNSA. Second-dose intervals near 4 or 12 weeks were combined. The sequence came from an adult who received the AZD1222 COVID-19 vaccine. Here the sequenced sample was peripheral blood, taken 28 days after the second AZD1222 dose. The chain carries TRBV7-2 and TRBJ1-1; 10 positions match TRBD1. The CDR3 DNA sequence: TGTGCCAGCAGCTTTCGACAGGGGGCTAGGAACACTGAAGCTTTCTTT. It specifies CASSFRQGARNTEAFF.